The clone carrying this T cell receptor (beta chain) appeared a few times. The data were obtained in a study of CD8 T cells in Susac syndrome. cDNA came from roughly 0.53 to 1 ug RNA primed by random hexamers. Using its own MiXCR run on the immunoSEQ multiplex PCR reads, TCRdb lists one record per CDR3 protein. Altogether under 200,000 distinct CDR3 sequences are present, 85% to 95% being singletons, with the ten largest covering around 0.15%. Germline CDR1 is MNHEY and CDR2 is SVGAGI. V was pared by 5 bases and J by 8 bases, with 18 bases between. This CDR3 has 14 residues. The sample taken for sequencing was CD8+ T cells from PBMCs. The chain recombines TRBV6-5 with TRBJ1-2; D is undetermined. This TCR derives from a human donor with multiple sclerosis. Here the CDR3 reads CASSPYFLSGGYTF. The CDR3 DNA sequence: TGTGCCAGCAGTCCCTACTTTCTTAGCGGGGGCTACACCTTC.